This T cell receptor beta chain comes out of a study of blood T cell repertoires in COVID-19. At the level of the study: Sample material is recorded as cDNA or gDNA derived from T cells, B-cell-depleted T cells, or PBMCs.

Per the original methods: Estimation of nucleated cell counts was performed using reference gene primer amplification. This table comes from immunoSEQ multiplex PCR, and its TCRdb copy is limited to in-frame clones, with some not included. V, J and clone size are those of that table, while D and trimming were read from the DNA. The data hold some 90,000 clones, with around four fifths observed a single time. V lost 7 bases to trimming and J lost 6 bases; unmatched junction nucleotides: 8. Germline assignment: CDR1 MDHEN and CDR2 SYDVKM. The CDR3 covers 13 residues. The rearrangement uses TRBV28 and TRBJ2-7; 8 nucleotides align to TRBD1. Sequenced sample: peripheral blood. The receptor was isolated from a human donor in a cohort sampled during active COVID-19. The CDR3 is CASNLWTGTEQYF. The CDR3 DNA is TGTGCCAGCAACCTATGGACAGGGACCGAGCAGTACTTC. Full variable domain (outside the CDR3, taken from reference TRBV28 and TRBJ2-7): DVKVTQSSRYLVKRTGEKVFLECVQDMDHENMFWYRQDPGLGLRLIYFSYDVKMKEKGDIPEGYSVSREKKERFSLILESASTNQTSMYLCASNLWTGTEQYFGPGTRLTVT.